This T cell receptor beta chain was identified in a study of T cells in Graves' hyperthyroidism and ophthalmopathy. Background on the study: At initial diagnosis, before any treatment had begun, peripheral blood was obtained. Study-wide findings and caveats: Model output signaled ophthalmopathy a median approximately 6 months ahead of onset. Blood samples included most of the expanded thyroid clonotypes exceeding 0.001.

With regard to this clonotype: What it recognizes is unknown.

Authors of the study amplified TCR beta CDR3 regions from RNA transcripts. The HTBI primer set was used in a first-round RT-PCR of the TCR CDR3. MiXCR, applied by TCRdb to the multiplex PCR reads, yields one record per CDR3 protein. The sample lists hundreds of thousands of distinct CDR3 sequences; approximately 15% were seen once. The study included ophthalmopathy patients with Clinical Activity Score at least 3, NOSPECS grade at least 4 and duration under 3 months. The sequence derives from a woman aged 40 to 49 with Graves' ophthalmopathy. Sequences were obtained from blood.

DNA for the CDR3: TGTGCCAGCCGACCGGGACAGACAAACTATGGCTACACCTTC. As protein: CASRPGQTNYGYTF. The V gene is TRBV6-1, the J gene TRBJ1-2; 7 bases map to TRBD1. The CDR3 sequence is 14 residues long. V was clipped by 8 bases and J by 2 bases; unmatched bases: 8. Germline V lookup: CDR1 MNHNS, CDR2 SASEGT.